A single sample gave rise to the 8 T cell receptor beta chains below, sequenced in a study of Graves' ophthalmopathy and Graves' hyperthyroidism. Amplification targeted the TCR beta CDR3 regions, with RNA transcripts as the source material. Second-round multiplex PCR followed a first-round RT-PCR using HTBI primers. TCRdb re-analysed the multiplex PCR reads in MiXCR, keeping a single row per CDR3 protein. This sample has about 500,000 distinct CDR3 sequences; 35% to 45% occur once, and the top ten carry about 4%. The specimen was peripheral blood or thyroid tissue (not recorded which). The receptors come from an adult man with Graves' hyperthyroidism.

Worth noting for this clonotype: A read error is possible here, since a much larger clone lies one base away. The rearrangement uses TRBV7-9 and TRBJ2-5; possible D gene TRBD2, 5 bases. Germline CDR1 and CDR2: SEHNR and FQNEAQ (reference sequence). The CDR3 is made up of 15 amino acids. The V end lost 5 bases, the J end lost 2 bases, and 15 bases lay between the germline ends. The CDR3, as DNA: TGTGCCAGCAGCCTTCAACTAGAACCTCAAGAGACCCAGTACTTC. Its translation is CASSLQLEPQETQYF.

Notes on this clonotype: Possible read error: a much larger clone is one base away. The chain combines TRBV7-2 with TRBJ1-3; 7 bases are a match to TRBD1. Germline-derived CDR1 and CDR2 are SGHTA and FQGNSA. The CDR3 loop spans 15 amino acids. The V and J ends lost 6 bases and 0 bases, in that order; junction bases with no gene match: 5. The CDR3, as DNA: TGTGCCAGCAGGTTGACAGGGACCTCTGGAAACACCATATATTTT. Protein product: CASRLTGTSGNTIYF.

At least ten counts were recorded for this clonotype. The J gene is TRBJ2-2, the V gene TRBV5-1, with D possibly being TRBD2 (6 bases). V was cut by 0 bases and J by 3 bases, with 9 bases left in between. The germline V gene encodes CDR1 SGHRS and CDR2 YFSETQ. The CDR3 length is 15 residues. CDR3 nucleotides: TGCGCCAGCAGCTTGGCCGGAGGGGACACCGGGGAGCTGTTTTTT. Its translation: CASSLAGGDTGELFF.

There are a few counts of this clonotype. The CDR3 coding sequence is TGCAGCGTGCTCTCGGGACGGAAAAACTATGGCTACACCTTC. It is translated as CSVLSGRKNYGYTF. This sequence joins TRBV29-1 and TRBJ1-2; a possible D gene is TRBD1 (5 bases). CDR1 SQVTM and CDR2 ANQGSEA come from the germline V gene. Trimming pared 6 bases from V and 2 bases from J, leaving 16 bases between. The CDR3 sequence is 14 residues long.

Only one count was recorded for this clonotype. The chain recombines TRBV28 with TRBJ2-3, with 9 bases identical to TRBD1. J gave up 5 bases and V 6 bases, and 15 bases lay outside the gene matches. Germline CDR1 MDHEN, CDR2 SYDVKM. The CDR3 length is 17 residues. CDR3 amino acids: CASSLATPGTGRDTQYF. The CDR3 coding sequence is TGTGCCAGCAGCCTAGCGACTCCCGGGACAGGGAGAGATACGCAGTATTTT.

The V and J genes are TRBV29-1 and TRBJ1-2; maybe TRBD1 (6 bases). The CDR3 consists of 11 residues. In germline, CDR1 is SQVTM, CDR2 ANQGSEA. With 8 bases removed from V and 3 bases from J, the gap between germline ends came to 10 bases. Here the CDR3 DNA reads TGCAGCTTTGGACAGCACTATGGCTACACCTTC. It codes for CSFGQHYGYTF.

This clonotype was counted many times. The J gene is TRBJ2-7, the V gene TRBV29-1, with D unresolved. The CDR3 loop spans 13 amino acids. The germline V gene has CDR1 SQVTM and CDR2 ANQGSEA. V was pared by 7 bases and J by 0 bases, with 13 bases between. DNA for the CDR3: TGCAGCGCCGTCCGGACGGTCTCCTACGAGCAGTACTTC. Translating it yields CSAVRTVSYEQYF.

In the case of this clonotype: This may stem from a read error, because a much larger clone lies one nucleotide away. The chain employs TRBV4-1 and TRBJ1-2; D may be TRBD1 (5 bases). In germline, CDR1 is MGHRA, CDR2 YSYEKL. The CDR3 is 15 residues long. This CDR3 is CASGQDTGTSYGYTF. Here the CDR3 DNA reads TGCGCCAGCGGCCAAGATACCGGGACGAGCTATGGCTACACCTTC.